Following are 16 T cell receptor beta chains from one sample sequenced in a study of blood T cell repertoires in COVID-19 (dated by TCRdb to 2018 to 2020). Library method: the immunoSEQ multiplex PCR assay. Entries here come from immuneACCESS through TCRdb and include only in-frame sequences with V and J called. Some clones fail to appear in such tables; in the studies checked, an unresolved V gene covers under half of the shortfall, and the cause of the remainder is unknown. The sample table records 50,000 to 60,000 clones; nearly 85% of these occur just once. The top ten hold 16% of the sample. What was sequenced was peripheral blood. The receptor set was obtained from a man aged 35 to 55 with acute or convalescent COVID-19.

This clone was detected only a few times. The chain recombines TRBV24-1 with TRBJ1-2; 7 nucleotides line up with TRBD1. V was pared by 4 bases and J by 7 bases, with 5 bases of the junction left unmatched. Germline-derived CDR1 and CDR2 are KGHDR and SFDVKD. The CDR3 spans 13 residues. The CDR3 spells CATSEQGWSGYTF. The DNA for the CDR3 is TGTGCCACCAGTGAACAGGGGTGGAGTGGCTACACCTTC.

This chain joins TRBV19 and TRBJ2-6, with D maybe TRBD2 (6 bases). The CDR3 runs 20 residues. CDR1 is LNHDA, CDR2 SQIVND, per germline (reference sequence). Trimming removed 2 bases at V and 0 bases at J, with 20 bases between. CDR3 coding DNA: TGTGCCAGTAGTATACCCCGATGGGGAGCGGGTCGCTCTGGGGCCAACGTCCTGACTTTC. Encoded protein: CASSIPRWGAGRSGANVLTF.

The J gene is TRBJ1-2, the V gene TRBV20-1; D is unclear. Germline loops: CDR1 DFQATT, CDR2 SNEGSKA (reference sequence). CDR3 length: 11 amino acids. Trimming took off 6 bases at V and 4 bases at J, with 9 bases between the two ends. CDR3 nucleotide sequence: TGCAGTGCAATTCGCGGCTATGGCTACACCTTC. Its translation: CSAIRGYGYTF.

The genes are TRBV18 and TRBJ2-2; 7 nucleotides match TRBD1. In germline, CDR1 is KGHSH, CDR2 LQKENI. V was clipped by 4 bases and J by 4 bases; unmatched bases: 6. CDR3 size: 15 residues. The CDR3 DNA sequence: TGTGCCAGCTCACGCGACAGGGCGAGCACCGGGGAGCTGTTTTTT. It is translated as CASSRDRASTGELFF.

This clone appeared once. As DNA, the CDR3 is TGTGCCAGCAGCCAAGCCTGGCAGGGCCCCTATGGCTACACCTTC. Amino acids: CASSQAWQGPYGYTF. V gene TRBV3-1 (or the pseudogene TRBV3-2) combines with J gene TRBJ1-2; TRBD1 might be the D (5 bases). CDR3 size: 15 residues. Trimming pared 1 base from V and 4 bases from J, leaving 13 bases between. Germline values: CDR1 LGHDT, CDR2 YNNKEL (reference sequence).

V and J are TRBV7-8 and TRBJ1-1, with a weak D call TRBD1 (6 bases). Germline V lookup: CDR1 SGHVS, CDR2 FQNEAQ. Deletions cut 1 base from V and 1 base from J, with 7 bases between. This CDR3 region has 14 residues. CDR3 in amino acids: CASSLVTGNTEAFF. In DNA form, the CDR3 reads TGTGCCAGCAGCTTAGTGACAGGGAACACTGAAGCTTTCTTT.

The chain couples TRBV3-1 (or the pseudogene TRBV3-2) to TRBJ1-2, with a weak D call TRBD1 (6 bases). Trimming pared 0 bases from V and 7 bases from J, leaving 12 bases between. Germline V gene data show CDR1 as LGHDT and CDR2 as YNNKEL (reference sequence). The CDR3 has 14 amino acids. Here the CDR3 DNA reads TGTGCCAGCAGCCAAGATCTAGGGGGTCGTGGCTACACCTTC. It yields the protein CASSQDLGGRGYTF.

The chain joins TRBV6-1 to TRBJ1-6, with D perhaps TRBD1 (6 bases). CDR1 and CDR2 from the germline V gene are MNHNS and SASEGT. Trimming pared 1 base from V and 8 bases from J, leaving 18 bases between. CDR3 length: 17 residues. The CDR3 here is CASSEVFPTGLDSPLHF. The CDR3 region has the DNA TGTGCCAGCAGTGAAGTTTTTCCAACAGGGTTAGATTCACCCCTCCACTTT.

In DNA form, the CDR3 reads TGTGCCAGTAGTGAAAGCCGACAGACTAATGAAAAACTGTTTTTT. Amino acids: CASSESRQTNEKLFF. The genes are TRBV19 and TRBJ1-4, with D perhaps matching TRBD1 (5 bases). CDR1 and CDR2 (germline): LNHDA, SQIVND (reference sequence). This CDR3 region has 15 residues. V was clipped by 5 bases and J by 2 bases, with 12 bases between them.

The chain uses TRBV6-5 and TRBJ1-6; D is undetermined. Looked up from germline, CDR1 is MNHEY and CDR2 is SVGAGI. The CDR3 is 14 amino acids. With 0 bases removed from V and 10 bases from J, the gap between germline ends came to 10 bases. The CDR3 region is CASSYSKVRSPLHF. DNA for the CDR3: TGTGCCAGCAGTTACTCGAAGGTCAGGTCACCCCTCCACTTT.

The rearrangement joins TRBV19 to TRBJ1-2; 11 nucleotides match TRBD1. This CDR3 has 15 residues. Germline V gene sequence: CDR1 LNHDA, CDR2 SQIVND (reference sequence). Trimming took 10 bases from V and 2 from J; bases not matched to a gene: 9. CDR3 region: CATQPRTGGNYGYTF. The DNA of the CDR3 is TGTGCCACCCAACCAAGGACAGGGGGCAACTATGGCTACACCTTC.

This clone is labeled medium-sized. This rearrangement joins TRBV5-6 to TRBJ1-1; 9 bases are shared with TRBD1. V lost 4 bases and J lost 10; bases outside the gene matches: 8. There are 13 residues in the CDR3. The germline gives CDR1 SGHDT, CDR2 YYEEEE. The CDR3 sequence is CASSRDRAIAAFF. In nucleotides, the CDR3 is TGTGCCAGCAGCCGGGACAGGGCGATTGCAGCTTTCTTT.

The V gene is TRBV7-2, the J gene TRBJ2-5; TRBD1 aligns across 7 bases. Germline trimming cut 3 bases from V and 5 bases from J; bases unmatched to any gene: 12. The CDR3 has 16 residues. Looked up from germline, CDR1 is SGHTA and CDR2 is FQGNSA. CDR3: CASSFRPRQGSETQYF. The CDR3 region has the DNA TGTGCCAGCAGCTTCCGACCGAGACAGGGCAGCGAGACCCAGTACTTC.

The gene calls are TRBV19 and TRBJ1-6; 9 positions match TRBD1. The CDR3 has 13 amino acids. The germline V gene encodes CDR1 LNHDA and CDR2 SQIVND (reference sequence). V shed 6 bases, J shed 9 bases, and the junction held 3 bases outside the gene matches. For the CDR3, the DNA is TGTGCCAGTAGGGGACAGGGTATTTCACCCCTCCACTTT. This translates into CASRGQGISPLHF.

This clone was seen once. V and J are TRBV5-5 and TRBJ1-1; weak D call: TRBD1 (5 bases). This CDR3 is 14 amino acids long. From germline, CDR1 is SGHKS and CDR2 YYEKEE (reference sequence). The V gene lost 2 bases and the J gene lost 4 bases, with 12 bases spanning the gap. This CDR3 is CASSFSRASTEAFF. In DNA, the CDR3 is TGTGCCAGCAGCTTCTCCAGGGCGTCCACTGAAGCTTTCTTT.

This chain links TRBV2 with TRBJ2-2, with 9 bases matching TRBD1. The V gene end was trimmed by 6 bases and the J gene end by 3 bases; junction bases not matched to a gene: 5. The CDR3 length is 15 residues. CDR1 and CDR2 (germline): SNHLY, FYNNEI. CDR3 loop: CASRKGQGDTGELFF. In nucleotides, the CDR3 is TGTGCCAGCAGGAAGGGACAGGGAGACACCGGGGAGCTGTTTTTT.